This T cell receptor beta chain originates from a study of T-cell memory formation after mild COVID-19. Overall study context: Across donors, TCR clusters were largely donor specific.

Study observations and caveats: Whereas later expanders leaned CD4+, clones contracting day 15 to 85 showed a balanced CD4/CD8 makeup. In second-wave clones peaking day 37, SARS-CoV-2 specificity remained unconfirmed. CD4+ clones that contracted lay mainly in CM and EM; CD8+ ones lay in EMRA.

Germline assignment: CDR1 MNHNS and CDR2 SASEGT. V was pared by 6 bases and J by 3 bases, with 13 bases between. This CDR3 region has 14 residues. This clonotype was recorded many times. Its specificity is unknown. TCRdb reprocessed the 5' RACE reads with MiXCR, giving one entry per CDR3 protein. The table includes tens of thousands of distinct CDR3 sequences, roughly 12% detected once. The specimen sequenced was PBMCs or a T cell subset sorted from them (not recorded which). The V gene is TRBV6-1, the J gene TRBJ2-3, with D possibly being TRBD2 (5 bases). The TCR was taken from an adult woman who had mild COVID-19 (a few samples of this study predate the infection). Cell type and time point are not known. Written as DNA, the CDR3 is TGTGCCAGCAGGAGGGAGTACTCGACAGATACGCAGTATTTT. Amino acids: CASRREYSTDTQYF.